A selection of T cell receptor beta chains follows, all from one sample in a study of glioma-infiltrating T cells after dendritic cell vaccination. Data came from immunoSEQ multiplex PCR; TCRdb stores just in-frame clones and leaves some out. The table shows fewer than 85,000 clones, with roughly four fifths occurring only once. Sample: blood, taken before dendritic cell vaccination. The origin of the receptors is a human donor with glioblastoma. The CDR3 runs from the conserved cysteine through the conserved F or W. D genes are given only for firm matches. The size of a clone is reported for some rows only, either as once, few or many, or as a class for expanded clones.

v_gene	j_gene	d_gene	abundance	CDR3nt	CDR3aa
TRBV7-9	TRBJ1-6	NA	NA	TGTGCCAGCAGCTTTTGGACAGTTAATTCACCCCTCCACTTT	CASSFWTVNSPLHF
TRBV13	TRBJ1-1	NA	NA	TGTGCCAGCAGCAGACAGCTGAACACTGAAGCTTTCTTT	CASSRQLNTEAFF
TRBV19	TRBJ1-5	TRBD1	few	TGTGCCAGTAGTTTCCGACAGGGGAATCAGCCCCAGCATTTT	CASSFRQGNQPQHF
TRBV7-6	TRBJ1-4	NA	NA	TGTGCCAGCAGTCGTACAGATGAAAAACTGTTTTTT	CASSRTDEKLFF
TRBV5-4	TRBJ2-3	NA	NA	TGTGCCAGCAGCTTGGGACAGGCCATTCGGGATACGCAGTATTTT	CASSLGQAIRDTQYF
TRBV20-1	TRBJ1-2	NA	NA	TGCAGTGCTTTTCAGGGCTATGGCTACACCTTC	CSAFQGYGYTF
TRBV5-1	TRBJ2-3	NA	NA	TGCGCCAGCAGCGTACTAGGGAGCACAGATACGCAGTATTTT	CASSVLGSTDTQYF
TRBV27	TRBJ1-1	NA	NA	TGTGCCAGCAGTGGCTGGGACACCCTAAACACTGAAGCTTTCTTT	CASSGWDTLNTEAFF
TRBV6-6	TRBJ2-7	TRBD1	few	TGTGCCAGCAGTCAACAGGGGGAGTACGAGCAGTACTTC	CASSQQGEYEQYF
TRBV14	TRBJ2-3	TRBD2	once	TGTGCCAGCAGCCGATACTATTCGGGAGGGCCGACAGATACGCAGTATTTT	CASSRYYSGGPTDTQYF
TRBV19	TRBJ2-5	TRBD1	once	TGTGCCAGTAGAGGACAGGGCCAAGAGACCCAGTACTTC	CASRGQGQETQYF
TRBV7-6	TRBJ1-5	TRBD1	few	TGTGCCAGCAGCCCCGACAGGGGGTTATTAGGTGGCAATCAGCCCCAGCATTTT	CASSPDRGLLGGNQPQHF
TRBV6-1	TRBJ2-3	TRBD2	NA	TGTGCCAGTAGAATTGGGGGACTAGGCACAGATACGCAGTATTTT	CASRIGGLGTDTQYF
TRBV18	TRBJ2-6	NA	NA	TGTGCCAGCTCACCACTGCCGACAGTCTCTGGGGCCAACGTCCTGACTTTC	CASSPLPTVSGANVLTF
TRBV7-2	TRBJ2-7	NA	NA	TGTGCCAGCAGCTTAGCGGGGTCCGGGGGGCACACCTACGAGCAGTACTTC	CASSLAGSGGHTYEQYF
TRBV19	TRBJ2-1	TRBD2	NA	TGTGCCAGTAAAACCAGCGGGACCCACAATGAGCAGTTCTTC	CASKTSGTHNEQFF
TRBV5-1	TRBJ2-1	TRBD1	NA	TGCGCCAGCAGCTTAGGGACAGGGGTTTACAATGAGCAGTTCTTC	CASSLGTGVYNEQFF
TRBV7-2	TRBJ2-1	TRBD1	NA	TGTGCCAGCAGCATACGAATGGGACAGCGCTCCTACAATGAGCAGTTCTTC	CASSIRMGQRSYNEQFF